This record concerns one T cell receptor beta chain sequence. As yet, its antigen is unknown. The data stem from a study of PD-1 blockade in classical Hodgkin lymphoma. Time point meaning: newly diagnosed, previously untreated cHL patient sample. PBMCs representing newly diagnosed, untreated classical Hodgkin lymphoma functioned as the comparison. Clones were read by immunoSEQ multiplex PCR, and TCRdb kept only the in-frame ones, dropping some. Counted here are approximately 47,000 clones, approximately 91% occurring once; the ten biggest clones make up 4% to 6%. V lost 6 bases and J lost 1; bases outside the gene matches: 3. CDR3 length: 15 residues. Per germline, CDR1 LNHDA and CDR2 SQIVND (reference sequence). Study-wide findings and caveats: Baseline TCR diversity was reportedly lower in newly diagnosed patients than in healthy donors. It was reported as lower still in relapsed/refractory patients. The origin of the repertoire differences remains undefined, with disease activity or prior therapy as possible causes.

The V call is TRBV19, the J call TRBJ2-3; 11 bases are shared with TRBD2. Material for sequencing was peripheral blood mononuclear cells (PBMCs). The receptor was derived from a human donor with classical Hodgkin lymphoma. For the CDR3, the DNA is TGTGCCAGTAGCCCGGGACTAGCGGGCACAGATACGCAGTATTTT. Its protein is CASSPGLAGTDTQYF.